These T cell receptor beta chains were read from a single sample in a study of blood T cell repertoires in COVID-19. Assay used: immunoSEQ multiplex PCR; TCRdb lists only in-frame clones, some missing. This sample has around 250,000 clones, with around 80% found just once. The sample was peripheral blood. The receptor source for this set is a man between 40 and 49 years old with active or convalescent COVID-19. CDR3s include the opening cysteine and the closing phenylalanine or tryptophan. A D gene is named only where the DNA matches it firmly. Clone size appears in some rows only: once, few, many, or a class for an expanded clone.

d_call: NA; clone_size: NA; j_call: TRBJ1-1; v_call: TRBV18; cdr3_aa: CASSPDRSTEAFF; cdr3_nt: TGTGCCAGCTCACCAGACAGGAGCACTGAAGCTTTCTTT
d_call: TRBD1; clone_size: few; j_call: TRBJ2-7; v_call: TRBV11-2; cdr3_aa: CASSLRDRAEQYF; cdr3_nt: TGTGCCAGCAGCTTACGGGACAGGGCCGAGCAGTACTTC
d_call: TRBD1; clone_size: NA; j_call: TRBJ1-2; v_call: TRBV13; cdr3_aa: CASRMMGPGQANYGYTF; cdr3_nt: TGTGCCAGCAGAATGATGGGCCCGGGACAGGCTAACTATGGCTACACCTTC
d_call: TRBD2; clone_size: NA; j_call: TRBJ2-7; v_call: TRBV6-2/TRBV6-3; cdr3_aa: CASSSISGFSYEQYF; cdr3_nt: TGTGCCAGCAGTTCCATTAGCGGGTTCTCCTACGAGCAGTACTTC
d_call: NA; clone_size: NA; j_call: TRBJ1-6; v_call: TRBV30; cdr3_aa: CAWSVRGTGRDSPLHF; cdr3_nt: TGTGCCTGGAGTGTACGGGGTACAGGGAGGGACTCACCCCTCCACTTT
d_call: TRBD1; clone_size: NA; j_call: TRBJ2-5; v_call: TRBV9; cdr3_aa: CASSGSGGQGGETQYF; cdr3_nt: TGTGCCAGCAGCGGGAGCGGTGGACAGGGGGGGGAGACCCAGTACTTC
d_call: TRBD1; clone_size: NA; j_call: TRBJ1-5; v_call: TRBV19; cdr3_aa: CASGYGQVSNQPQHF; cdr3_nt: TGTGCCAGTGGCTATGGACAGGTTAGTAATCAGCCCCAGCATTTT
d_call: NA; clone_size: NA; j_call: TRBJ1-2; v_call: TRBV12-3/TRBV12-4; cdr3_aa: CASTYDRYPGYTF; cdr3_nt: TGTGCCAGCACCTATGACAGGTACCCAGGCTACACCTTC
d_call: TRBD1; clone_size: NA; j_call: TRBJ1-6; v_call: TRBV27; cdr3_aa: CASSLLPPLQGVRSPLHF; cdr3_nt: TGTGCCAGCAGTTTACTCCCGCCCTTACAGGGGGTACGGTCACCCCTCCACTTT
d_call: NA; clone_size: NA; j_call: TRBJ2-3; v_call: TRBV30; cdr3_aa: CAWSAPRPRSGDTQYF; cdr3_nt: TGTGCCTGGAGCGCTCCCCGACCAAGGAGTGGAGATACGCAGTATTTT
d_call: NA; clone_size: NA; j_call: TRBJ1-6; v_call: TRBV27; cdr3_aa: CASSRTAPGNFSPLHF; cdr3_nt: TGTGCCAGCAGTCGGACAGCTCCAGGGAATTTTTCACCCCTCCACTTT
d_call: TRBD2; clone_size: NA; j_call: TRBJ2-3; v_call: TRBV9; cdr3_aa: CASSATGGGAWATAYTDTQYF; cdr3_nt: TGTGCCAGCAGCGCAACCGGGGGGGGAGCGTGGGCGACCGCTTACACAGATACGCAGTATTTT
d_call: TRBD1; clone_size: NA; j_call: TRBJ1-1; v_call: TRBV10-3; cdr3_aa: CAISGGGTGSNTEAFF; cdr3_nt: TGTGCCATCAGTGGAGGGGGGACAGGATCGAACACTGAAGCTTTCTTT
d_call: NA; clone_size: NA; j_call: TRBJ2-2; v_call: TRBV5-6; cdr3_aa: CASSWAPTGELFF; cdr3_nt: TGTGCCAGCAGTTGGGCCCCCACCGGGGAGCTGTTTTTT
d_call: NA; clone_size: NA; j_call: TRBJ1-4; v_call: TRBV5-1; cdr3_aa: CASSPSRATNEKLFF; cdr3_nt: TGCGCCAGCAGCCCGTCCCGTGCAACTAATGAAAAACTGTTTTTT
d_call: NA; clone_size: NA; j_call: TRBJ2-2; v_call: TRBV5-1; cdr3_aa: CASSPGQNTGELFF; cdr3_nt: TGCGCCAGCAGCCCGGGACAGAACACCGGGGAGCTGTTTTTT
d_call: NA; clone_size: few; j_call: TRBJ1-2; v_call: TRBV29-1; cdr3_aa: CSVEDSYYGYTF; cdr3_nt: TGCAGCGTTGAAGATAGCTACTATGGCTACACCTTC
d_call: TRBD1; clone_size: NA; j_call: TRBJ2-7; v_call: TRBV10-3; cdr3_aa: CAISNPGQGSPYEQYF; cdr3_nt: TGTGCCATCAGTAATCCGGGACAGGGGTCCCCCTACGAGCAGTACTTC
d_call: NA; clone_size: NA; j_call: TRBJ2-7; v_call: TRBV28; cdr3_aa: CASSFRASLSNEQYF; cdr3_nt: TGTGCCAGCAGTTTTAGGGCTAGCTTATCTAACGAGCAGTACTTC
d_call: TRBD1; clone_size: NA; j_call: TRBJ1-2; v_call: TRBV28; cdr3_aa: CASSRGTGSANNYGYTF; cdr3_nt: TGTGCCAGCAGTAGAGGGACAGGGTCGGCGAATAACTATGGCTACACCTTC
d_call: NA; clone_size: NA; j_call: TRBJ1-5; v_call: TRBV12-3/TRBV12-4; cdr3_aa: CASSLRSNQPQHF; cdr3_nt: TGTGCCAGCAGTTTACGTAGCAATCAGCCCCAGCATTTT
d_call: TRBD2; clone_size: NA; j_call: TRBJ2-5; v_call: TRBV19; cdr3_aa: CASRDPGLAGEETQYF; cdr3_nt: TGTGCCAGTAGGGACCCGGGACTAGCGGGAGAAGAGACCCAGTACTTC
d_call: TRBD1; clone_size: NA; j_call: TRBJ1-5; v_call: TRBV15; cdr3_aa: CATSRTGVGDQPQHF; cdr3_nt: TGTGCCACCAGCAGGACAGGGGTGGGCGATCAGCCCCAGCATTTT
d_call: NA; clone_size: NA; j_call: TRBJ1-3; v_call: TRBV6-6; cdr3_aa: CASRRQVSSSGNTIYF; cdr3_nt: TGTGCCAGCAGACGTCAGGTTTCCAGCTCTGGAAACACCATATATTTT
d_call: NA; clone_size: NA; j_call: TRBJ1-2; v_call: TRBV5-1; cdr3_aa: CASRPLGADYGYTF; cdr3_nt: TGCGCCAGCAGGCCCCTGGGGGCGGACTATGGCTACACCTTC
d_call: TRBD1; clone_size: NA; j_call: TRBJ2-5; v_call: TRBV24-1; cdr3_aa: CATSGGYRDRVSGETQYF; cdr3_nt: TGTGCCACCAGTGGGGGATACCGGGACAGGGTATCAGGAGAGACCCAGTACTTC
d_call: TRBD2; clone_size: NA; j_call: TRBJ2-1; v_call: TRBV27; cdr3_aa: CASSDHAGTSGRALNEQFF; cdr3_nt: TGTGCCAGCAGTGATCACGCCGGGACTAGCGGGAGGGCACTCAATGAGCAGTTCTTC
d_call: NA; clone_size: NA; j_call: TRBJ2-5; v_call: TRBV4-2; cdr3_aa: CASSQDGGAGRETQYF; cdr3_nt: TGTGCCAGCAGCCAAGATGGGGGGGCGGGCCGAGAGACCCAGTACTTC